Given below is one T cell receptor beta chain in context. In the original workflow: The authors estimated nucleated cell counts from reference gene primer amplification. Measured with immunoSEQ multiplex PCR; TCRdb has only the in-frame clones, and not every one. V and J calls and clone size are those listed in that table; D and trimming were worked out from the DNA. The table includes more than 95,000 clones, 87% detected once. The entry originates in a study of blood T cell repertoires in COVID-19. Study-wide context: There were acute and convalescent COVID-19 samples, and they came from the United States, Italy and Spain. Sample material is recorded as cDNA or gDNA derived from T cells, B-cell-depleted T cells, or PBMCs.

The CDR3 consists of 13 residues. From germline, CDR1 is MNHEY and CDR2 SVGAGI. V was pared by 3 bases and J by 6 bases, with 9 bases between. Sequencing used peripheral blood. The rearrangement joins TRBV6-5 to TRBJ2-1; tentatively, D is TRBD1 (6 bases). The clonotype comes from a man in his forties or fifties with acute or convalescent COVID-19. This CDR3 reads CASSYSGANEQFF. DNA for the CDR3: TGTGCCAGCAGTTATTCAGGGGCCAATGAGCAGTTCTTC.